This T cell receptor (beta chain) was sequenced in a study of cytomegalovirus exposure and HLA in healthy donors. The ends lost 6 bases at V and 0 bases at J; junction bases unmatched: 10. The CDR3 has 18 residues. Germline V gene lookup returns CDR1 SNHLY and CDR2 FYNNEI. PCR amplification relied on 60 Vbeta primers (plus 13 Jbeta primers). Produced via immunoSEQ multiplex PCR; TCRdb's table is partial and in-frame only. Of 30,000 to 50,000 clones detected, roughly three quarters appear once; the ten largest clones hold roughly 4%. The specimen sequenced was PBMCs. This chain joins TRBV2 and TRBJ1-3, with 11 nucleotides matching TRBD1. The receptor comes from a man aged 35 to 55 in good health and CMV-seronegative. CDR3 DNA: TGTGCCAGCAGGCCGGGACAGGGGGTGCAGAGCTCTGGAAACACCATATATTTT. The encoded protein is CASRPGQGVQSSGNTIYF. Filled out from reference TRBV2 and TRBJ1-3, the complete variable domain reads EPEVTQTPSHQVTQMGQEVILRCVPISNHLYFYWYRQILGQKVEFLVSFYNNEISEKSEIFDDQFSVERPDGSNFTLKIRSTKLEDSAMYFCASRPGQGVQSSGNTIYFGEGSWLTVV.